This T cell receptor beta chain was identified during a study of blood T cell repertoires in COVID-19. On the study more broadly: Material from acute and convalescent COVID-19 was sourced from the United States, Italy and Spain. The analysed material was cDNA or gDNA that came from T cells, B-cell-depleted T cells, or PBMCs.

Per the original methods: Estimation of nucleated cell counts was performed using reference gene primer amplification. Here immunoSEQ multiplex PCR was the method, and the copy in TCRdb shows in-frame clones only, minus some. D and trimming come from the DNA, and the V and J calls and clone size come from that table. Of 45,000 to 60,000 clones in the sample, 75% to 95% were seen once. V was trimmed by 0 bases and J by 6 bases, leaving 15 bases between them. This CDR3 has 17 amino acids. CDR1 is LNHDA and CDR2 is SQIVND in the germline V gene (reference sequence). The sample consisted of peripheral blood. This receptor was taken from a man between 50 and 59 years old with acute or convalescent COVID-19. The chain employs TRBV19 and TRBJ1-6; TRBD1 is a possible D gene (5 bases). The CDR3 bases are TGTGCCAGTAGTATAGAGGTCACGGGCAGGGTTAATTCACCCCTCCACTTT. It encodes CASSIEVTGRVNSPLHF.